The TCR beta chain described here comes from a study of PD-1 blockade in classical Hodgkin lymphoma. Across the whole study: Each patient was given nivolumab 3 mg/kg through a vein every 2 weeks.

Study-level findings and limits: Healthy donors were reported to have higher baseline TCR diversity than newly diagnosed patients. When nivolumab was started under 1 year after ASCT, patients were excluded. Newly diagnosed patients had diversity similar to the baseline diversity of complete responders.

The CDR3 has 15 amino acids. V shed 2 bases and J shed 4 bases, with 15 bases lying between them. The V gene's germline CDR1 is SGHNT and CDR2 YYREEE (reference sequence). In regard to this clone: The antigen is undetermined.

Sequenced by immunoSEQ multiplex PCR; TCRdb stores in-frame clones only, minus some. This table holds a few thousand clones, around two thirds found once. Each of the patients experienced relapse following autologous stem cell transplantation, and their brentuximab vedotin exposure differed. Source: peripheral blood mononuclear cells (PBMCs), taken at baseline. The clonotype was recovered from a human donor with classical Hodgkin lymphoma. This chain connects TRBV5-4 to TRBJ1-2; a weak D match, TRBD1 (6 bases). The CDR3 bases are TGTGCCAGCAGCTTAGTTACAGGGCTGGGCTATGGCTACACCTTC. Its translation is CASSLVTGLGYGYTF. The whole variable domain, filled in from reference TRBV5-4 and TRBJ1-2, reads ETGVTQSPTHLIKTRGQQVTLRCSSQSGHNTVSWYQQALGQGPQFIFQYYREEENGRGNFPPRFSGLQFPNYSSELNVNALELDDSALYLCASSLVTGLGYGYTFGSGTRLTVV.